This T cell receptor beta chain comes out of a study of shared clonotypes between healthy human individuals. The study's findings and limits: Against clonotypes common to all four donors, non-shared ones had lower generation probabilities. Sharing across four donors was seen in 4% to 5.5% of naive CD4 clonotypes. Naive subsets generally exceeded memory subsets in estimated richness.

A remark on this clone: What it binds is unknown.

Measured with immunoSEQ multiplex PCR; TCRdb has only the in-frame clones, and not every one. The sample holds a few million clones, more than 80% seen once. The V segment lost 6 bases and the J segment 1 base; nucleotides outside the gene matches: 7. Germline V gene lookup returns CDR1 MDHEN and CDR2 SYDVKM. This CDR3 comprises 15 residues. Donors were healthy HIV-negative adults without recently reported acute infections or vaccinations. Sequencing input: naive CD4+ T cells from PBMCs. Subset here: CD45RA+ positively selected. V is TRBV28 and J is TRBJ2-3; TRBD2 matches at 7 bases. The origin of this receptor is a man aged 18 to 29 in good health. Some clones in this sample may be carry-over from other donors' samples. The CDR3 region is CASSPSGPGTDTQYF. For the CDR3, the DNA is TGTGCCAGCAGCCCTAGCGGCCCAGGCACAGATACGCAGTATTTT.